Shown below are 25 T cell receptor beta chains from a single sample sequenced in a study of blood T cell repertoires in COVID-19. The protocol was immunoSEQ multiplex PCR, while the TCRdb copy is restricted to in-frame clones and leaves out a portion. This table has roughly 43,000 clones, 80% to 90% appearing once. What was sequenced was peripheral blood. The receptor source for this set is a man between 65 and 79 years old with active COVID-19.

The V gene is TRBV18, the J gene TRBJ2-7; 13 bases line up with TRBD2. CDR1 and CDR2 (germline): KGHSH, LQKENI. This CDR3 comprises 16 residues. The junction had 6 bases not matched to a gene; V was cut back by 1 base and J by 6 bases. CDR3 bases: TGTGCCAGCTCACCACAGGGACTAGCGGGGATCGGCGAGCAGTACTTC. This codes for CASSPQGLAGIGEQYF.

The count of this clone is one. This chain joins TRBV5-1 and TRBJ2-5, with a possible D match to TRBD2 (6 bases). The V end lost 3 bases, the J end lost 2 bases, and 17 bases lay between the germline ends. The CDR3 is 16 amino acids. Germline assignment: CDR1 SGHRS and CDR2 YFSETQ. The CDR3 loop reads CASSSGSYAGQETQYF. CDR3 in DNA: TGCGCCAGCAGCTCGGGGTCGTATGCGGGGCAAGAGACCCAGTACTTC.

The chain carries TRBV6-5 and TRBJ2-5; 16 positions agree with TRBD2. CDR1 and CDR2 (germline): MNHEY, SVGAGI. The CDR3 runs to 15 residues. Germline trimming cut 10 bases from V and 2 bases from J; bases unmatched to any gene: 4. CDR3 in DNA: TGTGCCACCGGGACTAGCGGGGGGGCGCAAGAGACCCAGTACTTC. Translated: CATGTSGGAQETQYF.

This chain links TRBV27 with TRBJ2-3, with 9 bases matching TRBD2. J lost 4 bases, V lost 4 bases, and 12 bases had no gene match. Germline CDR1 and CDR2: MNHEY and SMNVEV (reference sequence). CDR3 length equals 17 residues. CDR3 in DNA: TGTGCCAGCAGTTCAAGACCGGGACTAGCAGACCCAGATACGCAGTATTTT. This sequence encodes CASSSRPGLADPDTQYF.

This chain uses TRBV10-1 with TRBJ2-5; 7 bases fit TRBD1. CDR1 WNHNN and CDR2 SYGVQD come from the germline V gene (reference sequence). Trimming took 3 bases from V and 2 from J; bases not matched to a gene: 6. The CDR3 extends over 15 amino acids. The CDR3 bases are TGCGCCAGCAGTGACACCGGGACAGTACAAGAGACCCAGTACTTC. It encodes CASSDTGTVQETQYF.

The CDR3 reads CASSLGPGNTEAFF. Written as DNA, the CDR3 is TGCGCCAGCAGCTTGGGACCGGGGAACACTGAAGCTTTCTTT. The chain recombines TRBV5-1 with TRBJ1-1; no clear D gene. The germline V gene encodes CDR1 SGHRS and CDR2 YFSETQ. The CDR3 consists of 14 residues. The V end lost 0 bases, the J end lost 1 base, and 7 bases lay between the germline ends.

The J gene is TRBJ2-1, the V gene TRBV4-3, with unresolved D. Germline CDR1 reads LGHNA; CDR2 reads YSLEER. V lost 4 bases to trimming and J lost 8 bases, with 18 bases between them. The CDR3 has 15 residues. The CDR3 is CASSPEPASRDEQFF. DNA of the CDR3: TGCGCCAGCAGCCCCGAACCCGCGAGTCGGGATGAGCAGTTCTTC.

J is TRBJ2-7 and V is TRBV15; D may be TRBD2 (5 bases). V lost 0 bases, J lost 3 bases, and 12 bases lay in between. Germline-derived CDR1 and CDR2 are LNHNV and YYDKDF (reference sequence). This CDR3 is built from 15 residues. DNA for the CDR3: TGTGCCACCAGCAGAGATCAGGACCGGGGCTACGAGCAGTACTTC. It codes for CATSRDQDRGYEQYF.

This chain joins TRBV6-2 or TRBV6-3 and TRBJ2-7; no clear D. Trimming removed 0 bases from V and 3 bases from J, with 6 bases in between. The germline V gene has CDR1 MNHEY and CDR2 SVGEGT. This CDR3 comprises 13 residues. The CDR3 loop reads CASSYSGSYEQYF. CDR3 nucleotide sequence: TGTGCCAGCAGTTACTCGGGCAGCTACGAGCAGTACTTC.

Only one count was recorded for this clone. The gene calls are TRBV4-3 and TRBJ2-3; a weak D match, TRBD2 (5 bases). Trimming removed 1 base from V and 1 base from J, with 9 bases in between. The germline V gene encodes CDR1 LGHNA and CDR2 YSLEER. The CDR3 spans 15 residues. The CDR3 loop is CASSQGWGGTDTQYF. CDR3 DNA: TGCGCCAGCAGCCAAGGTTGGGGAGGCACAGATACGCAGTATTTT.

This sequence joins TRBV7-9 and TRBJ2-1, with 7 bases that match TRBD2. The CDR3 spans 17 residues. Unmatched junction bases numbered 10, after V lost 3 bases and J lost 2 bases. CDR1 is SEHNR, CDR2 FQNEAQ, per germline (reference sequence). CDR3 in DNA: TGTGCCAGCAGCTTGGGGGGGGTAACCACAACCTACAATGAGCAGTTCTTC. Translated, it gives CASSLGGVTTTYNEQFF.

This clone is a singleton in its sample. The gene calls are TRBV18 and TRBJ1-1; TRBD1 matches 7 bases. The J segment lost 0 bases and the V segment lost 6 bases, leaving 7 bases of the junction unmatched. The CDR3 sequence is 15 residues long. Germline V gene data show CDR1 as KGHSH and CDR2 as LQKENI. The CDR3 protein is CASSPTGDLNTEAFF. CDR3 bases: TGTGCCAGCTCCCCTACAGGGGACCTGAACACTGAAGCTTTCTTT.

The gene calls are TRBV28 and TRBJ2-2, with a weak D call TRBD1 (6 bases). The CDR3 is made up of 15 amino acids. Germline CDR1 reads MDHEN; CDR2 reads SYDVKM. Trimming removed 7 bases at V and 5 bases at J, with 17 bases between. CDR3 residues: CASTLGTSPTGELFF. CDR3 DNA sequence: TGTGCCAGCACTCTCGGGACAAGCCCGACCGGGGAGCTGTTTTTT.

The chain combines TRBV4-1 with TRBJ2-1; 7 bases match TRBD1. This CDR3 has 17 residues. Germline trimming cut 3 bases from V and 0 bases from J; bases unmatched to any gene: 8. Germline V CDR1 and CDR2: MGHRA, YSYEKL. CDR3 in DNA: TGCGCCAGCAGCCACCCTGACAGGGCTGGCTCCTACAATGAGCAGTTCTTC. Translating gives CASSHPDRAGSYNEQFF.

This rearrangement joins TRBV6-6 to TRBJ1-5; D is uncertain. This CDR3 spans 14 amino acids. V gave up 3 bases and J gave up 1 base, with 7 bases separating them. CDR1 and CDR2 from the germline V gene are MNHNY and SVGAGI (reference sequence). The CDR3 loop is CASSYEGSNQPQHF. The CDR3, as DNA: TGTGCCAGCAGTTATGAGGGCAGCAATCAGCCCCAGCATTTT.

The CDR3 is CASSMTASTDTQYF. CDR3 DNA: TGTGCCAGTAGTATGACAGCTAGCACAGATACGCAGTATTTT. The chain has TRBV19 and TRBJ2-3; tentative D call: TRBD1 (5 bases). The V end lost 3 bases, the J end lost 0 bases, and 7 bases lay between the germline ends. The CDR3 consists of 14 residues. Per germline, CDR1 LNHDA and CDR2 SQIVND (reference sequence).

The V and J genes are TRBV3-1 (or the pseudogene TRBV3-2) and TRBJ2-1, with TRBD1 matching over 8 bases. CDR1 and CDR2 (germline): LGHDT, YNNKEL (reference sequence). Unmatched junction bases numbered 6, after V lost 1 base and J lost 7 bases. The CDR3 spans 15 residues. This CDR3 is CASSQVRQGKNEQFF. The CDR3 DNA is TGTGCCAGCAGCCAAGTGCGACAGGGGAAGAATGAGCAGTTCTTC.

With respect to this clone: This sample includes further DNA sequences coding for the same CDR3. This chain uses TRBV2 with TRBJ2-5; 7 nucleotides agree with TRBD1. The length of the CDR3 is 13 residues. With 6 bases clipped from V and 2 bases from J, the junction kept 3 bases outside the gene matches. Germline CDR1 and CDR2: SNHLY and FYNNEI. The CDR3 spells CASRGQLQETQYF. The CDR3 nucleotides are TGTGCCAGCAGGGGACAGCTTCAAGAGACCCAGTACTTC.

This clone was seen a handful of times. This chain joins TRBV15 and TRBJ1-5; weak D call: TRBD1 (6 bases). V dropped 2 bases and J dropped 7 bases, with 9 bases sitting between them. The length of the CDR3 is 13 residues. Germline V gene data show CDR1 as LNHNV and CDR2 as YYDKDF (reference sequence). CDR3 loop: CATSRTGFQPQHF. The CDR3 nucleotides read TGTGCCACCAGCAGAACAGGGTTCCAGCCCCAGCATTTT.

The chain couples TRBV7-9 to TRBJ1-2; D gene uncertain. CDR1 is SEHNR, CDR2 FQNEAQ, per germline (reference sequence). This CDR3 spans 14 amino acids. Between the trimmed V and J ends, which lost 3 bases and 0 bases, there was a span of 8 bases. The CDR3 DNA reads TGTGCCAGCAGCTTGGTACAGACTAACTATGGCTACACCTTC. It encodes CASSLVQTNYGYTF.

This chain joins TRBV2 and TRBJ1-1; 8 nucleotides line up with TRBD1. Germline values: CDR1 SNHLY, CDR2 FYNNEI. Unmatched junction bases numbered 3, after V lost 4 bases and J lost 2 bases. This CDR3 is built from 14 residues. CDR3 protein: CASSGGTGNTEAFF. The CDR3 DNA is TGTGCCAGCAGTGGAGGGACAGGCAACACTGAAGCTTTCTTT.

The chain is built from TRBV5-8 and TRBJ1-4; D gene unclear. CDR1 and CDR2 from the germline V gene are SGHTS and YDEGEE. Between the trimmed V and J ends, which lost 0 bases and 4 bases, there was a span of 10 bases. The CDR3 length is 15 residues. CDR3: CASSLEPGDNEKLFF. The CDR3 nucleotides read TGTGCCAGCAGCTTGGAGCCGGGAGATAATGAAAAACTGTTTTTT.

This clone showed up just once. V is TRBV7-9 and J is TRBJ1-4, with 11 bases that match TRBD1. This CDR3 has 18 amino acids. The germline V gene has CDR1 SEHNR and CDR2 FQNEAQ (reference sequence). V gave up 5 bases and J gave up 8 bases; unmatched junction bases: 16. The CDR3, as DNA: TGTGCCAGCAGCCAAACGATTCTCGGACAGGGGGCGGGGGAAAAACTGTTTTTT. This sequence encodes CASSQTILGQGAGEKLFF.

The genes are TRBV10-3 and TRBJ1-5; 9 nucleotides align to TRBD1. The CDR3 covers 16 residues. Germline lookup yields CDR1 ENHRY and CDR2 SYGVKD. The V gene end was trimmed by 0 bases and the J gene end by 6 bases; junction bases not matched to a gene: 6. The CDR3 DNA follows: TGTGCCATCAGTGAGTCGGCCGGGACAGGGTTTCAGCCCCAGCATTTT. Translating gives CAISESAGTGFQPQHF.

The chain has TRBV28 and TRBJ2-3, with 15 bases lining up with TRBD2. The CDR3 is made up of 16 amino acids. The ends lost 6 bases at V and 8 bases at J; junction bases unmatched: 9. Germline V CDR1 and CDR2: MDHEN, SYDVKM. The CDR3: CASSGGLAGGPATQYF. The CDR3, as DNA: TGTGCCAGCAGCGGTGGACTAGCGGGGGGGCCAGCTACGCAGTATTTT.